Listed below are T cell receptor beta chains from one sample, sequenced in a study of blood T cell repertoires in COVID-19. TCRdb's copy holds only in-frame clones and misses some; the assay was immunoSEQ multiplex PCR. The top ten clones hold under 20% of a sample with around 50,000 clones, about 88% of them seen once. The specimen sequenced was peripheral blood. The receptors were sampled from a man aged 70-80 years with active COVID-19. Both conserved end residues are part of each CDR3. Each record gives: D gene, J gene, V gene, clone size, CDR3 DNA, CDR3 protein. The D gene is left open where the match is weak. Clone size is given for some rows only: seen once, a few or many times, or a class if the clone is expanded.

- | TRBJ2-7 | TRBV28 | few | TGTGCCAGCAGTCCCGTCGGACATCAGTTCTCCTACGAGCAGTACTTC | CASSPVGHQFSYEQYF
TRBD2 | TRBJ2-7 | TRBV5-4 | once | TGTGCCAGCAGCTTGAGTCTAGCGGGGGCCTCCCAGTACTTC | CASSLSLAGASQYF
- | TRBJ2-2 | TRBV11-2 | once | TGTGCCAGCAGCCCCCAAGGGAGCGTGGGCACCGGGGAGCTGTTTTTT | CASSPQGSVGTGELFF
- | TRBJ1-3 | TRBV5-1 | - | TGCGCCAGCAGCCCTGGGGCATCAAGATGGAACACCATATATTTT | CASSPGASRWNTIYF
TRBD2 | TRBJ2-5 | TRBV10-3 | once | TGTGCCATCAGTGACCCGGGACTAGCTGCGGAGACCCAGTACTTC | CAISDPGLAAETQYF
TRBD2 | TRBJ2-1 | TRBV28 | - | TGTGCCAGCAGTTTCCTAGCGGGGGGCAATGAGCAGTTCTTC | CASSFLAGGNEQFF
- | TRBJ2-1 | TRBV10-3 | - | TGTGCCATCAGTGAGGGCAGAAATGGCAATGAGCAGTTCTTC | CAISEGRNGNEQFF
- | TRBJ2-7 | TRBV9 | - | TGTGCCAGCAGCCCCTCCCCGGCAGGCAACTCCTACGAGCAGTACTTC | CASSPSPAGNSYEQYF
- | TRBJ1-5 | TRBV3-1/TRBV3-2 | - | TGTGCCAGCAGCCAAGATTACCCCCGGGGTCAGCCCCAGCATTTT | CASSQDYPRGQPQHF
- | TRBJ1-3 | TRBV6-5 | - | TGTGCCAGCAGTTATTTACGGACAAACTCTGGAAACACCATATATTTT | CASSYLRTNSGNTIYF
- | TRBJ2-1 | TRBV3-1/TRBV3-2 | - | TGTGCCAGCAGCCAAGATATCGGCTCCTACAATGAGCAGTTCTTC | CASSQDIGSYNEQFF
- | TRBJ1-1 | TRBV7-2 | - | TGTGCCAGCAGCTTAGCGTCGGGGGGAACTGAAGCTTTCTTT | CASSLASGGTEAFF
TRBD1 | TRBJ2-5 | TRBV24-1 | - | TGTGCCACCAGTGATTTGGGGACAGGCCAAGAGACCCAGTACTTC | CATSDLGTGQETQYF
TRBD1 | TRBJ1-5 | TRBV6-5 | - | TGTGCCAGCAACTCGGACAGGGGTGGCAATCAGCCCCAGCATTTT | CASNSDRGGNQPQHF
- | TRBJ2-3 | TRBV5-8 | - | TGTGCCAGCAGCTCAGCGCCGGAGTATCGAAGCACAGATACGCAGTATTTT | CASSSAPEYRSTDTQYF
TRBD1 | TRBJ2-7 | TRBV2 | - | TGTGCCAGCAGTTACCGGACAGGGTTGAACGAGCAGTACTTC | CASSYRTGLNEQYF
- | TRBJ2-5 | TRBV5-1 | - | TGCGCCAGCAGCTTGGTCCCCCTAGCATCAGAGACCCAGTACTTC | CASSLVPLASETQYF
TRBD1 | TRBJ2-1 | TRBV11-1 | - | TGTGCCAGCAGTTGGGACAGTTCCTACAATGAGCAGTTCTTC | CASSWDSSYNEQFF
TRBD1 | TRBJ2-7 | TRBV28 | - | TGTGCCAGCAGTTCCCCGGGACAGAGACACCACGAGCAGTACTTC | CASSSPGQRHHEQYF
- | TRBJ2-7 | TRBV28 | - | TGTGCCAGCAGTCTTACAGCCTACGAGCAGTACTTC | CASSLTAYEQYF
- | TRBJ2-1 | TRBV19 | - | TGTGCCAGTACCCCGGGGGGCGCAAGAAATGAGCAGTTCTTC | CASTPGGARNEQFF
TRBD1 | TRBJ1-1 | TRBV3-1/TRBV3-2 | - | TGTGCCAGCAGCCGGACCGGGACAGGGTACACTGAAGCTTTCTTT | CASSRTGTGYTEAFF
TRBD2 | TRBJ2-7 | TRBV7-2 | - | TGTGCCAGCAGCTTAAGTAATAGCGGGACCTACGAGCAGTACTTC | CASSLSNSGTYEQYF
TRBD1 | TRBJ1-2 | TRBV5-4 | - | TGTGCCAGCAGCGCGGACAGGGAAGGTGGCTACACCTTC | CASSADREGGYTF
TRBD1 | TRBJ2-7 | TRBV4-3 | - | TGCGCCAGCAGCCAAGACGCGGGGGACAGGGGTTACGAGCAGTACTTC | CASSQDAGDRGYEQYF
TRBD1 | TRBJ1-1 | TRBV5-6 | - | TGTGCCAGCAGCTTGGGCAGGGGGACTGAAGCTTTCTTT | CASSLGRGTEAFF
TRBD1 | TRBJ1-1 | TRBV3-1/TRBV3-2 | - | TGTGCCAGCAGCCCCACAGGGGTGAACACTGAAGCTTTCTTT | CASSPTGVNTEAFF
TRBD2 | TRBJ2-1 | TRBV6-2/TRBV6-3 | - | TGTGCCAGCAGTCACCTTGGACCGGGACTAGCGGGGAGCAATGAGCAGTTCTTC | CASSHLGPGLAGSNEQFF
TRBD2 | TRBJ2-5 | TRBV19 | - | TGTGCCAGTAGTAGCAGGACTAGCGGGGGGCAAGAGACCCAGTACTTC | CASSSRTSGGQETQYF
TRBD2 | TRBJ2-1 | TRBV27 | - | TGTGCCAGCAGCCTAGCGGGGGGGCAGTACAGTGAGCAGTTCTTC | CASSLAGGQYSEQFF
TRBD2 | TRBJ2-2 | TRBV6-5 | - | TGTGCCAGCAGTTGGAGGGCGGGAGACACCGGGGAGCTGTTTTTT | CASSWRAGDTGELFF
TRBD1 | TRBJ1-1 | TRBV6-6 | - | TGTGCCAGCAGTTACGACAGGGGATTCAGGAGCACTGAAGCTTTCTTT | CASSYDRGFRSTEAFF
- | TRBJ2-3 | TRBV4-1 | - | TGCGCCAGCAGCCAAGATCATCCGCTAACCCCGGGCACAGATACGCAGTATTTT | CASSQDHPLTPGTDTQYF
TRBD1 | TRBJ2-7 | TRBV24-1 | - | TGTGCCACCTCAGGGGGACAGGGGACCGAGCAGTACTTC | CATSGGQGTEQYF
- | TRBJ1-5 | TRBV2 | - | TGTGCCAGCGGGGGAGGCAACAATCAGCCCCAGCATTTT | CASGGGNNQPQHF
- | TRBJ2-2 | TRBV7-8 | few | TGTGCCAGCAGCTTAGTGGCGGGGAACACCGGGGAGCTGTTTTTT | CASSLVAGNTGELFF
TRBD1 | TRBJ1-2 | TRBV10-3 | - | TGTGCCATCAGTGAGTCGGGACAGAACTATGGCTACACCTTC | CAISESGQNYGYTF
TRBD2 | TRBJ2-6 | TRBV7-3 | - | TGTGCCAGCAGCTTAACTCCTAGCGGGAGTACAGGGGCCAACGTCCTGACTTTC | CASSLTPSGSTGANVLTF
TRBD2 | TRBJ2-1 | TRBV7-9 | few | TGTGCCAGCAGCTCGAGAGCGGGAGGGCCGAGGAATGAGCAGTTCTTC | CASSSRAGGPRNEQFF
TRBD1 | TRBJ2-7 | TRBV5-1 | - | TGCGCCAGCAGCTTGGTAGGGGGCGTCTACGAGCAGTACTTC | CASSLVGGVYEQYF
TRBD1 | TRBJ2-6 | TRBV4-2 | medium-sized | TGTGCCAGCAGCCGGGACTTGTGGGCGACAGGGGTTACCTATGGGGCCAACGTCCTGACTTTC | CASSRDLWATGVTYGANVLTF
- | TRBJ1-1 | TRBV12-3/TRBV12-4 | - | TGTGCCAGCAGCCGTAGACAGATCACTGAAGCTTTCTTT | CASSRRQITEAFF
- | TRBJ2-7 | TRBV21-1 | - | TGTGCCAGCAGAACCGGGACAGGGGACGACGAGCAGTACTTC | CASRTGTGDDEQYF
- | TRBJ2-3 | TRBV7-9 | - | TGTGCCAGCAGCTTTCCCCAAGTTACTAGCACAGATACGCAGTATTTT | CASSFPQVTSTDTQYF
TRBD2 | TRBJ2-7 | TRBV4-3 | once | TGCGCCAGCAGCCAAGATTTAGGGAGGGTTGACGAGCAGTACTTC | CASSQDLGRVDEQYF
- | TRBJ2-7 | TRBV27 | few | TGTGCCAGCAGAGGAGGTAGCTGGGAGCAGTACTTC | CASRGGSWEQYF
- | TRBJ2-7 | TRBV30 | - | TGTGCCTGGAGTAGAGGTCAGGGCGAGCAGTACTTC | CAWSRGQGEQYF
- | TRBJ2-6 | TRBV7-2 | - | TGTGCCAGCAGCTTAGCCGGAGTCTCTGGGGCCAACGTCCTGACTTTC | CASSLAGVSGANVLTF
TRBD2 | TRBJ2-1 | TRBV6-5 | - | TGTGCCAGCAGCATGACTAGCGTAAGAAGCAATGAGCAGTTCTTC | CASSMTSVRSNEQFF
- | TRBJ2-7 | TRBV24-1 | - | TGTGCCACCAGTGAACGGAGCCCCCCCTACGAGCAGTACTTC | CATSERSPPYEQYF
TRBD1 | TRBJ1-2 | TRBV3-1/TRBV3-2 | - | TGTGCCAGCAGCCATCGACAGGGGCATGGCTACACCTTC | CASSHRQGHGYTF
- | TRBJ2-2 | TRBV6-4 | - | TGTGCCAGCAGTGATAGCACCGGGGAGCTGTTTTTT | CASSDSTGELFF
- | TRBJ2-1 | TRBV27 | - | TGTGCCAGCAGTTTATCCCGGTACAATGAGCAGTTCTTC | CASSLSRYNEQFF
- | TRBJ2-2 | TRBV7-2 | few | TGTGCCAGCAGCTTAAGACGAGCGGGGGAGCTGTTTTTT | CASSLRRAGELFF